This TCR beta chain was identified during a study of vaccination effects on CD4 cells after COVID-19 (dated by TCRdb to 2022 to 2024). In terms of the full investigation: Two doses of either the BNT162b2 or the mRNA-1273 mRNA SARS-CoV-2 vaccine were administered to participants. Pre-vaccine samples were drawn from a couple of convalescent patients 16 days and one week before the first dose, at 142 and 148 days after COVID-19 diagnosis. In both COVID-19 convalescent patients and infection-naive vaccine recipients, the study compared SARS-CoV-2 spike-specific CD4+ TCR repertoires from before mRNA vaccination with those from after it. A total of more than 8 COVID-19 convalescent patients and several SARS-CoV-2-naive healthy vaccine recipients were included in the full study. The Oncomine TCR Beta short-read assay on an Illumina iSeq 100 was used to sequence cultures from other donors in the study. Here is what the overall study found, with its caveats: At late post-vaccination timepoints, both infection-induced and vaccine-induced clones showed marked clonal contraction, consistent with waning T cell responses. In convalescent patients, the post-vaccine spike-reactive repertoire was composed mainly of new vaccine-induced clones that were largely distinct from infection-induced clones. The study was limited by a small number of convalescent patients and lacked early post-infection timepoints.

The ViraFEST assay stimulated PBMC with viral peptide pools and then used TCR sequencing to identify antigen-specific CD4+ T cell clonotypes by expansion. After roughly 11 days of culture, CD4+ T cells were isolated with the EasySep CD4+ T cell isolation kit. Convalescent patients had PCR-confirmed SARS-CoV-2 infection between March and December 2020, before Alpha, Beta and Delta variants emerged in the United States. Roughly 1.9 million PBMC per well were cultured with about 9.6 ug/ml peptides in IMDM containing approximately 4.7% human AB serum, 8.5 to 10 IU/ml IL-2 and gentamicin. On days 3 and 7, half of the culture medium was replaced with fresh IL-2-containing medium. Each peptide stimulation condition was cultured in triplicate wells unless otherwise noted. Using Ficoll-Paque Plus gradient centrifugation, PBMC were separated from whole blood and then either used fresh or cryopreserved at -140C. The QIAamp micro DNA kit was used to extract genomic DNA from the cultured CD4+ T cells.

Library preparation employed the immunoSEQ multiplex PCR assay. DNA from the cultured, isolated CD4+ T cells was subjected to TCR beta CDR3 sequencing. In the paper's pipeline: Non-productive TCR sequences were removed, reads were trimmed to the CDR3 region, and CDR3s of at least 7 amino acids were retained. The MANAFEST web app was used to pick out antigen-specific clonotypes by comparing their expansion in peptide wells with that in reference cultures. For clones to be considered positive, expansion at FDR<0.05 versus reference and all other wells, an odds ratio above 5, and a frequency above 0.1% in two replicate wells were required. A clonotype was called cross-reactive if it was significantly expanded both in SARS-CoV-2 spike wells and in at least one common cold coronavirus spike condition. Levenshtein distance calculated with the stringdist R package was used to assess CDR3 similarity, and unrooted trees were constructed with ape in R 3.6.1. TCRdb holds this immuneACCESS table with in-frame rearrangements only. Some clones are missing; in checked studies, unresolved V genes explain under half, and the rest has no known cause. D and trimming were read from the DNA, whereas the V and J calls and clone size are those reported in that table. This sample gives approximately 31,000 clones in total; approximately 72% of them show up just once. Around 30% of the sample comes from the top ten.

Trimming leaves V shorter by 3 bases and J shorter by 0 bases, with the junction holding 5 bases beyond the gene matches. The CDR3 has 16 amino acids, counting the end cysteine and phenylalanine. The kept DNA is CDR3 alone, 48 bases in frame from the first base. Sequences LGHNA (CDR1) and YNFKEQ (CDR2) are obtained from the germline V gene. The sample holds a few counts of this clone. Its antigen specificity is not known. No qualities accompany the bases; no much larger clone lies one base away. This receptor was identified in a human donor who had a prior SARS-CoV-2 infection. This chain joins TRBV4-2 to TRBJ1-5, with 7 bases matching TRBD1. This sample comprised CD4+ T cells from PBMCs cultured with a peptide pool, obtained before COVID-19 vaccination. At the DNA level, the sequence is TGTGCCAGCAGCCAGAAAGGGACAGATAGCAATCAGCCCCAGCATTTT. This is translated as CASSQKGTDSNQPQHF.